Listed below are T cell receptor beta chains from one sample, sequenced in a study of OX40 agonist ivuxolimab in advanced cancers. Some clones are missing from TCRdb's copy, which holds only in-frame ones; the method was immunoSEQ multiplex PCR. The data contain tens of thousands of clones, 65% to 85% of them singletons. Sequences were derived from CD4+ or CD8+ T cells sorted from blood, sampled in a trial of the OX40 agonist ivuxolimab. The source of these receptors is an adult with an advanced solid tumor such as melanoma, head and neck, liver or kidney cancer. Each CDR3 is given with its conserved first and last residue.

V gene	J gene	CDR3 length	CDR3 protein
TRBV29-1	TRBJ2-1	15	CSVERASGSGNEQFF
TRBV4-2	TRBJ2-7	19	CASSQDVGLAGASSYEQYF
TRBV9	TRBJ1-4	15	CASSPDSFGGEKLFF
TRBV14	TRBJ2-2	13	CASSPSLSGELFF
TRBV5-1	TRBJ2-5	17	CASSSRFSGQARETQYF
TRBV12-5	TRBJ2-2	15	CASGMRGGRTGELFF
TRBV11-1	TRBJ2-5	16	CASSQPRTGTKNRQYF
TRBV7-2	TRBJ1-5	14	CASSPNLGNQPQHF
TRBV7-8	TRBJ2-5	15	CASSLVHWRGETQYF
TRBV9	TRBJ1-6	14	CASSEGTGYSPLHF
TRBV7-2	TRBJ2-7	13	CASSLNSLYEQYF
TRBV10-1	TRBJ2-3	17	CASSETGLAGSTDTQYF
TRBV4-3	TRBJ2-2	15	CASSQDLAGAGELFF
TRBV11-2	TRBJ2-3	15	CASERASVLTDTQYF
TRBV7-6	TRBJ1-1	14	CASSLTPSRTEAFF
TRBV7-2	TRBJ2-3	16	CASNSMVGAGTDTQYF
TRBV9	TRBJ2-7	14	CASSPQGHTYEQYF
TRBV19	TRBJ1-5	14	CASSKQGGNQPQHF
TRBV19	TRBJ2-5	14	CASSMNREGRTQYF
TRBV19	TRBJ1-1	14	CASSIVQKNTEAFF
TRBV29-1	NA	12	CSVYSGSYEQYF
TRBV19	TRBJ1-4	14	CASSIGGINEKLFF
TRBV10-2	TRBJ1-2	13	CASSDQGPYGYTF
TRBV7-2	TRBJ2-2	14	CASSADRVGGELFF
TRBV6-5	TRBJ1-1	12	CASSYQNQEAFF
TRBV5-5	TRBJ2-5	12	CASTPPAETQYF
TRBV5-1	TRBJ1-4	16	CASSPSRGTVNEKLFF
TRBV27	TRBJ2-1	13	CASSLDRIYEQFF
TRBV6-6	TRBJ1-5	16	CASSPRDTTSNQPQHF
TRBV11-2	TRBJ2-7	13	CASSSDTQGEQYF
TRBV5-8	TRBJ1-2	15	CASSLGGQGSYGYTF
TRBV7-2	TRBJ2-7	15	CASSPRVAGVYEQYF
TRBV7-9	TRBJ2-3	16	CASSLSGGGLTDTQYF
TRBV6-5	TRBJ2-7	15	CASSYGSGRSYEQYF
TRBV28	TRBJ1-2	18	CASTYTAGRSRGNYGYTF
TRBV19	TRBJ2-7	16	CASSIVGGLRPREQYF
TRBV7-6	TRBJ2-1	15	CASSLMSGGINEQFF
TRBV6-1	TRBJ1-5	15	CASSLDRGDGQPQHF
TRBV19	TRBJ1-5	15	CASHQRVREAQPQHF
TRBV9	TRBJ1-1	14	CASSKRGRHTEAFF
TRBV6-5	TRBJ1-1	14	CASGGQGANTEAFF
TRBV5-1	TRBJ2-5	14	CASSMVEGRETQYF
TRBV5-1	TRBJ1-4	15	CASSLAGQGLEKLFF
TRBV28	TRBJ1-2	14	CASIPGGLRYGYTF
TRBV27	TRBJ1-6	13	CASSGIGGSPLHF